A single TCR beta chain is shown here with its context. This sample stems from a study of blood T cell repertoires in COVID-19. Study-level information: Sites in the United States, Italy and Spain provided acute and convalescent COVID-19 samples. Sources were T cells, B-cell-depleted T cells, or PBMCs; the material itself was cDNA or gDNA.

Generated by immunoSEQ multiplex PCR, the TCRdb table keeps only in-frame clones and is missing some. The profile covers about 160,000 clones, with roughly 84% appearing a single time and about 10% taken by the ten largest. With 6 bases removed from V and 3 bases from J, the gap between germline ends came to 11 bases. In germline, CDR1 is MNHEY, CDR2 SVGAGI. The CDR3 spans 13 residues. This sequence joins TRBV6-5 and TRBJ1-2; D perhaps matches TRBD1 (5 bases). Material: peripheral blood. The receptor's source is a woman of 80 years or more with active or convalescent COVID-19. CDR3 sequence reads: CASSPQVYYGYTF. The CDR3 nucleotides read TGTGCCAGCAGCCCACAGGTCTACTATGGCTACACCTTC.